This is a list of T cell receptor beta chains from one sample in a study of T-cell reconstitution after alpha-beta-depleted transplantation in children. In TCRdb, the PCR reads were re-called with MiXCR into one record per CDR3 protein. The sample gives around 490,000 distinct CDR3 sequences, over 10% of which show up once; around 13% is in the top ten. The starting material was PBMCs, mostly from graft donor cells, obtained 180 days after TCRalphabeta/CD19-depleted stem cell transplant. Every receptor here comes from a female patient between 2 and 15 years old who had a stem cell transplant for aplastic anemia, so the T cells may come from the graft donor. The CDR3 runs from the conserved cysteine through the conserved F or W. D genes are given only for firm matches. Rows may omit the clone size; those that give it use once, few, many or a size class.

V	J	D	size	CDR3	DNA
TRBV29-1	TRBJ2-6	-	few	CSVEDWDGSGANVLTF	TGCAGCGTTGAAGACTGGGACGGCTCTGGGGCCAACGTCCTGACTTTC
TRBV6-2/TRBV6-3	TRBJ2-7	TRBD1	-	CASRTDRAYEQYF	TGTGCCAGCAGAACAGACAGGGCCTACGAGCAGTACTTC
TRBV12-3/TRBV12-4	TRBJ2-7	-	many	CASSKTGGGYEQYF	TGTGCCAGCAGTAAAACAGGGGGAGGGTACGAGCAGTACTTC
TRBV18	TRBJ1-2	-	-	CASSPRRDGTKSANYGYTF	TGTGCCAGCTCACCGCGTAGGGACGGAACAAAATCCGCTAACTATGGCTACACCTTC
TRBV28	TRBJ2-2	TRBD1	many	CASSLGTGGFAGELFF	TGTGCCAGCAGTTTAGGGACAGGGGGCTTCGCCGGGGAGCTGTTTTTT
TRBV4-3	TRBJ2-2	-	-	CASSLRTDTGELFF	TGCGCCAGCAGCCTCAGGACAGACACCGGGGAGCTGTTTTTT
TRBV7-9	TRBJ2-1	-	many	CASSLGTAVNEQFF	TGTGCCAGCAGCTTAGGTACGGCCGTCAATGAGCAGTTCTTC
TRBV28	TRBJ2-7	-	many	CASSYIVRLPPYEQYF	TGTGCCAGCAGTTATATCGTTAGGCTCCCCCCTTACGAGCAGTACTTC
TRBV20-1	TRBJ2-7	-	-	CSARVLGQVFEQYF	TGCAGTGCTAGAGTTCTGGGGCAAGTTTTCGAGCAGTACTTC
TRBV6-2/TRBV6-3	TRBJ2-1	-	-	CASSYSPKGSYNEQFF	TGTGCCAGCAGTTACTCCCCGAAGGGGTCCTACAATGAGCAGTTCTTC
TRBV29-1	TRBJ1-3	TRBD1	few	CSVRQGYSGNTIYF	TGCAGCGTTCGACAGGGCTACTCTGGAAACACCATATATTTT
TRBV20-1	TRBJ2-3	TRBD2	few	CSARDAGVGTDTQYF	TGCAGTGCTAGAGATGCGGGAGTGGGCACAGATACGCAGTATTTT
TRBV15	TRBJ1-6	-	-	CATPGTDISSYNSPLHF	TGTGCCACCCCCGGGACGGATATAAGCTCCTATAATTCACCCCTCCACTTT
TRBV29-1	TRBJ2-7	TRBD2	-	CSVELRDYFPPEQYF	TGCAGCGTTGAACTCAGGGACTACTTTCCCCCCGAGCAGTACTTC
TRBV28	TRBJ1-4	TRBD1	many	CASSFPDREDEKLFF	TGTGCCAGCAGTTTCCCGGACAGGGAGGATGAAAAACTGTTTTTT
TRBV5-1	TRBJ2-1	TRBD1	few	CASSLAVTGPPEQFF	TGCGCCAGCAGCTTGGCCGTGACAGGGCCCCCTGAGCAGTTCTTC
TRBV27	TRBJ1-4	-	few	CASSLHPMAEKLFF	TGTGCCAGCAGTTTACATCCAATGGCGGAAAAACTGTTTTTT
TRBV7-2	TRBJ1-6	TRBD1	-	CASSSGQAYNSPLHF	TGTGCCAGCAGCTCCGGACAGGCTTATAATTCACCCCTCCACTTT
TRBV15	TRBJ2-1	-	-	CATSRDNRRNEQFF	TGTGCCACCAGCAGAGATAACCGGCGGAATGAGCAGTTCTTC
TRBV20-1	TRBJ2-7	TRBD2	many	CSARGRGAGNLAGFSYEQYF	TGCAGTGCTAGAGGTAGAGGGGCGGGAAATCTAGCGGGATTCTCCTACGAGCAGTACTTC
TRBV20-1	TRBJ1-2	TRBD1	few	CSARQGYGYTF	TGCAGTGCCCGACAGGGTTATGGCTACACCTTC
TRBV27	TRBJ2-3	TRBD1	-	CASSLRGQGIPTDTQYF	TGTGCCAGCAGTTTAAGGGGACAGGGGATTCCCACAGATACGCAGTATTTT
TRBV4-1	TRBJ2-2	-	few	CASSYGGGGTGELFF	TGCGCCAGCAGCTACGGGGGAGGTGGGACCGGGGAGCTGTTTTTT
TRBV19	TRBJ2-1	TRBD2	-	CASRASGDNEQFF	TGTGCCAGTAGGGCTAGCGGTGACAATGAGCAGTTCTTC
TRBV4-3	TRBJ2-3	-	many	CASSQEPTPTQYF	TGCGCCAGCAGCCAAGAACCCACCCCTACGCAGTATTTT
TRBV19	TRBJ1-5	-	few	CASSRDTNSNQPQHF	TGTGCCAGTAGTAGGGACACCAACAGCAATCAGCCCCAGCATTTT
TRBV28	TRBJ2-1	-	-	CASSSHSPSYNEQFF	TGTGCCAGCAGTTCGCATAGCCCCTCCTACAATGAGCAGTTCTTC
TRBV20-1	TRBJ1-5	-	many	CSARPQGRGQPQHF	TGCAGTGCTAGACCCCAGGGGAGGGGTCAGCCCCAGCATTTT
TRBV7-9	TRBJ2-1	-	-	CASRPYLARGGYNEQFF	TGTGCCAGCAGGCCCTATTTAGCGAGAGGCGGCTACAATGAGCAGTTCTTC
TRBV7-2	TRBJ2-1	-	-	CASSSYRGGQFF	TGTGCCAGCAGCTCCTACCGGGGTGGGCAGTTCTTC
TRBV29-1	TRBJ1-5	-	few	CSVVFRGGNQPQHF	TGCAGCGTTGTATTCAGGGGAGGCAATCAGCCCCAGCATTTT
TRBV7-2	TRBJ1-4	-	many	CASSSLFPREGEKLFF	TGTGCCAGCAGCTCCTTATTCCCTCGGGAAGGTGAAAAACTGTTTTTT
TRBV7-2	TRBJ2-3	-	few	CASRAGTYTDTQYF	TGTGCCAGCAGGGCCGGGACTTACACAGATACGCAGTATTTT
TRBV27	TRBJ2-7	-	many	CATRALPTYEQYF	TGTGCCACGCGGGCCTTACCAACCTACGAGCAGTACTTC
TRBV3-1	TRBJ2-3	-	-	CASTPRALQTGTDTQYF	TGTGCCAGCACCCCCAGGGCTCTTCAGACTGGCACAGATACGCAGTATTTT
TRBV7-9	TRBJ2-7	-	few	CASSLIPETNYEQYF	TGTGCCAGCAGCTTAATACCGGAGACCAACTACGAGCAGTACTTC
TRBV14	TRBJ2-3	-	-	CASSQHTTQYF	TGTGCCAGCAGCCAGCATACTACGCAGTATTTT
TRBV14	TRBJ2-1	-	few	CASSQDRAGVTAEQFF	TGTGCCAGCAGCCAAGATCGGGCAGGGGTTACCGCAGAGCAGTTCTTC
TRBV12-3/TRBV12-4	TRBJ1-2	TRBD1	few	CASIPRGRGNSYTF	TGTGCCAGCATCCCGAGGGGGCGCGGTAATAGCTACACCTTC
TRBV27	TRBJ2-6	TRBD1	-	CASSLKGQGFSGANVLTF	TGTGCCAGCAGTTTAAAGGGACAGGGCTTCTCTGGGGCCAACGTCCTGACTTTC
TRBV7-2	TRBJ2-5	-	few	CASSLDQIGAQYF	TGTGCCAGCAGCTTAGACCAGATAGGGGCCCAGTACTTC
TRBV5-1	TRBJ1-1	-	few	CASSSVGGAGVKNTEAFF	TGCGCCAGCAGCTCAGTCGGGGGCGCGGGGGTCAAAAACACTGAAGCTTTCTTT